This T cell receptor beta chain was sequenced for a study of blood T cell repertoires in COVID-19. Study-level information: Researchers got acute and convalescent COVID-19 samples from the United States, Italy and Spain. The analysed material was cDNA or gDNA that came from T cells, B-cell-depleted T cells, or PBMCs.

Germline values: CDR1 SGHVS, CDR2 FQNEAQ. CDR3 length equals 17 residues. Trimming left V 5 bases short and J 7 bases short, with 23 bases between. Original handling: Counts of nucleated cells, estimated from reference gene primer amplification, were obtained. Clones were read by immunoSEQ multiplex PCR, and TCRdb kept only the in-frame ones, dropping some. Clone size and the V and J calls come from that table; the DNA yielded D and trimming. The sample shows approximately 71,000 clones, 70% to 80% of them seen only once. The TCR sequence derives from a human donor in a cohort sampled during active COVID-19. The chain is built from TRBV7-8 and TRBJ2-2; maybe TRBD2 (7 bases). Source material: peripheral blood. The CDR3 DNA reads TGTGCCAGCAGCCCTGCCCCGGGGGGCTCGATCATCGGGGAGCTGTTTTTT. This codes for CASSPAPGGSIIGELFF.